The rows below give T cell receptor beta chains drawn from one sample of a study of T-cell reconstitution after alpha-beta-depleted transplantation in children. MiXCR, applied by TCRdb to the PCR reads, yields one record per CDR3 protein. The sample includes hundreds of thousands of distinct CDR3 sequences, around 17% seen only once; the top ten take over 0.95%. Sample: PBMCs from the stem cell graft donor, taken from the stem cell graft. These receptors were obtained from a human donor who donated a stem cell graft to a child with acute myeloid leukemia. Each CDR3 is given with its conserved first and last residue. A D gene is named only where the DNA matches it firmly. Rows give clone size only sometimes, using once, few, many, or a class for an expanded clone.

clone size: many; V gene: TRBV12-3/TRBV12-4; J gene: TRBJ1-5; D gene: -; CDR3 DNA: TGTGCCAGCAGTTTCCAGGGGAGGCAGCCCCAGCATTTT; CDR3 protein: CASSFQGRQPQHF
clone size: few; V gene: TRBV12-3/TRBV12-4; J gene: TRBJ2-6; D gene: -; CDR3 DNA: TGTGCCAGCAGTTTAAGGGCTGCTGGGGCCAACGTCCTGACTTTC; CDR3 protein: CASSLRAAGANVLTF
clone size: many; V gene: TRBV20-1; J gene: TRBJ2-4; D gene: -; CDR3 DNA: TGCGAAGCAGGGGCCTACAAAAACATTCAGTACTTC; CDR3 protein: CEAGAYKNIQYF
clone size: many; V gene: TRBV4-3; J gene: TRBJ2-2; D gene: -; CDR3 DNA: TGCGCCAGCAGCCAAGATCCCCGAGTCACCGGGGAGCTGTTTTTT; CDR3 protein: CASSQDPRVTGELFF
clone size: -; V gene: TRBV7-2; J gene: TRBJ2-5; D gene: TRBD2; CDR3 DNA: TGTGCCAGCAGCTTTGGCGGGGGACTACAAGAGACCCAGTACTTC; CDR3 protein: CASSFGGGLQETQYF
clone size: many; V gene: TRBV20-1; J gene: TRBJ1-2; D gene: -; CDR3 DNA: TGCAGTGCTAGTGACTCTCTAACTTCCTATGGCTACACCTTC; CDR3 protein: CSASDSLTSYGYTF
clone size: many; V gene: TRBV5-5; J gene: TRBJ1-1; D gene: -; CDR3 DNA: TGTGCCAGCAGCCCTGACTTGAACACTGAAGCTTTCTTT; CDR3 protein: CASSPDLNTEAFF
clone size: many; V gene: TRBV29-1; J gene: TRBJ1-2; D gene: -; CDR3 DNA: TGCAGCGTTACCTCGGGAGAAAACTATGGCTACACCTTC; CDR3 protein: CSVTSGENYGYTF
clone size: few; V gene: TRBV29-1; J gene: TRBJ2-1; D gene: TRBD1; CDR3 DNA: TGCAGCGCCAGGGGGATCTTCAATGAGCAGTTCTTC; CDR3 protein: CSARGIFNEQFF
clone size: few; V gene: TRBV20-1; J gene: TRBJ2-7; D gene: -; CDR3 DNA: TGCAGTGCTGAGGGGGGGGTCTACGAGCAGTACTTC; CDR3 protein: CSAEGGVYEQYF
clone size: many; V gene: TRBV20-1; J gene: TRBJ2-7; D gene: TRBD1; CDR3 DNA: TGCAGTGCTGCACCGGGACAGGGCTACGAGCAGTACTTC; CDR3 protein: CSAAPGQGYEQYF
clone size: -; V gene: TRBV5-1; J gene: TRBJ1-2; D gene: TRBD1; CDR3 DNA: TGCGCCAGCAGCTCTCGACAGGGTCGTGGCTACACCTTC; CDR3 protein: CASSSRQGRGYTF
clone size: many; V gene: TRBV25-1; J gene: TRBJ1-1; D gene: -; CDR3 DNA: TGTGCCAGCAGGACGGCTATAGACCAAGCGAACACTGAAGCTTTCTTT; CDR3 protein: CASRTAIDQANTEAFF
clone size: few; V gene: TRBV12-3/TRBV12-4; J gene: TRBJ2-7; D gene: -; CDR3 DNA: TGTGCCAGCAGCCCTAGACAGCGACAGAGCTCCTACGAGCAGTACTTC; CDR3 protein: CASSPRQRQSSYEQYF
clone size: few; V gene: TRBV2; J gene: TRBJ2-3; D gene: -; CDR3 DNA: TGTGCCAGCTATCTAGGGCCCACAGATACGCAGTATTTT; CDR3 protein: CASYLGPTDTQYF
clone size: -; V gene: TRBV7-9; J gene: TRBJ1-5; D gene: -; CDR3 DNA: TGTGCCAGCAGCGAGGGGTGGGGACAGCCCCAGCATTTT; CDR3 protein: CASSEGWGQPQHF
clone size: -; V gene: TRBV29-1; J gene: TRBJ2-3; D gene: -; CDR3 DNA: TGCAGCGTTCTGACAGGTCTTAGTGCAGATACGCAGTATTTT; CDR3 protein: CSVLTGLSADTQYF
clone size: many; V gene: TRBV20-1; J gene: TRBJ2-7; D gene: -; CDR3 DNA: TGCAGTGCCTCCAAGGACCTTCAAACCTACGAGCAGTACTTC; CDR3 protein: CSASKDLQTYEQYF
clone size: few; V gene: TRBV29-1; J gene: TRBJ2-4; D gene: -; CDR3 DNA: TGCAGCGTCAAGGACGTGTCCAAAAACATTCAGTACTTC; CDR3 protein: CSVKDVSKNIQYF
clone size: -; V gene: TRBV7-6; J gene: TRBJ1-2; D gene: -; CDR3 DNA: TGTGCCAGCAGCCGGGACGGAGCTAACTATGGCTACACCTTC; CDR3 protein: CASSRDGANYGYTF
clone size: -; V gene: TRBV20-1; J gene: TRBJ2-1; D gene: TRBD2; CDR3 DNA: TGCAGTGCTAGAGAATTAGCGGGGGGTTCCTACAATGAGCAGTTCTTC; CDR3 protein: CSARELAGGSYNEQFF
clone size: -; V gene: TRBV5-6; J gene: TRBJ1-1; D gene: -; CDR3 DNA: TGTGCCAGCAGCTCGGGGACGGATTTTATTTTGAACACTGAAGCTATCTTT; CDR3 protein: CASSSGTDFILNTEAIF
clone size: -; V gene: TRBV28; J gene: TRBJ2-5; D gene: -; CDR3 DNA: TGTGCCAGCAGTCGGAGGGATGGAACACTCGAGACCCAGTACTTC; CDR3 protein: CASSRRDGTLETQYF
clone size: many; V gene: TRBV7-2; J gene: TRBJ2-2; D gene: TRBD2; CDR3 DNA: TGTGCCAGCAGCCCCGGGACTAGCCCGAACACCGGGGAGCTGTTTTTT; CDR3 protein: CASSPGTSPNTGELFF
clone size: few; V gene: TRBV7-9; J gene: TRBJ2-7; D gene: TRBD1; CDR3 DNA: TGTGCCAGCAGCTCTCAGGGGGCAGAAGAGCAGTACTTC; CDR3 protein: CASSSQGAEEQYF
clone size: many; V gene: TRBV30; J gene: TRBJ2-1; D gene: TRBD2; CDR3 DNA: TGTGCCTGGGGATGGGCGGGGGGCGGCAATGAGCAGTTCTTC; CDR3 protein: CAWGWAGGGNEQFF
clone size: few; V gene: TRBV27; J gene: TRBJ2-1; D gene: TRBD1; CDR3 DNA: TGTGCCAGCCAGCCGGACAGGACCAACAATGAGCAGTTCTTC; CDR3 protein: CASQPDRTNNEQFF
clone size: -; V gene: TRBV24-1; J gene: TRBJ1-4; D gene: -; CDR3 DNA: TGTGCCACCAGTGAAGGAATCGGGACTAATGAAAAACTGTTTTTT; CDR3 protein: CATSEGIGTNEKLFF
clone size: few; V gene: TRBV18; J gene: TRBJ2-7; D gene: -; CDR3 DNA: TGTGCCAGCTCACCACAGGGTGGCTACGAGCAGTACTTC; CDR3 protein: CASSPQGGYEQYF